This entry describes one T cell receptor (beta chain). The data derive from a study of T cells in Graves' hyperthyroidism and ophthalmopathy. The CDR3 is 13 residues long. Germline assignment: CDR1 SQVTM and CDR2 ANQGSEA. V was clipped by 4 bases and J by 3 bases, with 9 bases between them. Researchers amplified the TCR beta CDR3 regions from RNA transcripts. An initial round of RT-PCR targeting the TCR CDR3 relied on the HTBI primer set. TCRdb reprocessed the multiplex PCR reads with MiXCR, giving one entry per CDR3 protein. The repertoire consists of about 200,000 distinct CDR3 sequences, with 17% occurring once and the leading ten covering 40% to 65%.

The material sequenced was blood. The rearrangement joins TRBV29-1 to TRBJ2-2; no clear D. The sequence was collected from a woman aged 50 to 60 with Graves' hyperthyroidism. This CDR3 reads CSVAVRDTGELFF. CDR3 in DNA: TGCAGCGTTGCTGTTAGGGACACCGGGGAGCTGTTTTTT.